This TCR beta chain was retrieved from a study of blood T cell repertoires in COVID-19. As for the study in general: Specimens from acute and convalescent COVID-19 originated in the United States, Italy and Spain.

In the original analysis: Nucleated cell counts were estimated from reference gene primer amplification. Assay used: immunoSEQ multiplex PCR; TCRdb lists only in-frame clones, some missing. V and J calls and clone size come straight from that table; D and trimming were deduced from the DNA. The sample has under 350,000 clones; approximately 85% are singletons. The CDR3 is 14 amino acids. Germline CDR1 LNHDA, CDR2 SQIVND (reference sequence). Trimming left V 4 bases short and J 5 bases short, with 11 bases between. J is TRBJ1-4 and V is TRBV19; D not resolved. Sequencing input: peripheral blood. The sequence derives from a woman aged 70-85 years with acute or convalescent COVID-19. The CDR3 loop reads CASSRKVGNEKLFF. Written as DNA, the CDR3 is TGTGCCAGTAGTAGAAAGGTCGGGAATGAAAAACTGTTTTTT.